Listed below are T cell receptor beta chains from one sample, sequenced in a study of T cells in Graves' hyperthyroidism and ophthalmopathy. TCRdb re-derived calls from the multiplex PCR reads in MiXCR, one entry per CDR3 protein. The sample lists a few hundred thousand distinct CDR3 sequences, around 20% occurring once. The specimen sequenced was blood. The receptors stem from a man between 40 and 49 years old with Graves' hyperthyroidism. Both conserved end residues are part of each CDR3. Fields, in order: V gene, CDR3 protein.

V gene: TRBV7-3
CDR3 protein: CASSTSRDRGHGYTF

V gene: TRBV2
CDR3 protein: CASSSDSREKLFF

V gene: TRBV5-4
CDR3 protein: CASSLEGQGLYEQYF

V gene: TRBV9
CDR3 protein: CASSTTGANYEQYF

V gene: TRBV29-1
CDR3 protein: CSVPDQETQYF

V gene: TRBV3-1
CDR3 protein: CASSLGQNNSPLHF

V gene: TRBV6-1
CDR3 protein: CASSGGLEQYF

V gene: TRBV7-8
CDR3 protein: CASRKTGNTIYF

V gene: TRBV7-2
CDR3 protein: CASSLEFGGWYEQFF

V gene: TRBV5-1
CDR3 protein: CASGVSGGDNEQFF

V gene: TRBV5-8
CDR3 protein: CASSWETGTHEQYF

V gene: TRBV5-1
CDR3 protein: CASSLETGETQYF

V gene: TRBV19
CDR3 protein: CASSMCGGDNYEQYF

V gene: TRBV30
CDR3 protein: CAWTTRLRNTIYF

V gene: TRBV10-3
CDR3 protein: CAISEVSYNEQFF

V gene: TRBV12-3/TRBV12-4
CDR3 protein: CASSPTLIRLGQYF

V gene: TRBV11-3
CDR3 protein: CASSTSGGTDEQFF

V gene: TRBV27
CDR3 protein: CASSFRDSNSPLHF

V gene: TRBV4-2
CDR3 protein: CASSQDGRTGEETQYF

V gene: TRBV5-1
CDR3 protein: CASSLGQGLPYEQYF

V gene: TRBV11-3
CDR3 protein: CASSLTPSNEQFF

V gene: TRBV4-3
CDR3 protein: CASSQDQGQGGNGELFF

V gene: TRBV30
CDR3 protein: CAWSVSGGAGGAQYF

V gene: TRBV20-1
CDR3 protein: CSAELEGRGQPQHF

V gene: TRBV10-3
CDR3 protein: CAISEEQKNTEASF

V gene: TRBV4-3
CDR3 protein: CASSQDSGVGGSPLHF

V gene: TRBV7-3
CDR3 protein: CASSLTLWDSDNEQFF

V gene: TRBV6-6
CDR3 protein: CASSYTGTGELFF

V gene: TRBV28
CDR3 protein: CASSLGFYEQYF

V gene: TRBV20-1
CDR3 protein: CSARELGGRIYEQYF

V gene: TRBV7-2
CDR3 protein: CASSLGIAGGGTDTQYF

V gene: TRBV5-1
CDR3 protein: CASSLGERDAQYF

V gene: TRBV28
CDR3 protein: CASRPGGMHEQYF

V gene: TRBV5-1
CDR3 protein: CASSLRRGLGDNSPLHF

V gene: TRBV6-1
CDR3 protein: CASSRNRGYNEQFF

V gene: TRBV7-2
CDR3 protein: CASSFLGLAGGQDTQYF

V gene: TRBV20-1
CDR3 protein: CSATGGATNEKLFF

V gene: TRBV7-6
CDR3 protein: CASSPIGEDADTQYF

V gene: TRBV19
CDR3 protein: CASGQGPTWPQHF

V gene: TRBV6-1
CDR3 protein: CASQLERVPSEQYF

V gene: TRBV28
CDR3 protein: CASSPWDSGNTIYF

V gene: TRBV7-9
CDR3 protein: CASSSGSPPGETQYF

V gene: TRBV27
CDR3 protein: CASSKVTDDQPQHF

V gene: TRBV6-2/TRBV6-3
CDR3 protein: CASSLYRRSYQETQYF

V gene: TRBV7-3
CDR3 protein: CASSQEVEGTDTQYF

V gene: TRBV6-6
CDR3 protein: CASSYSRSGELFF

V gene: TRBV15
CDR3 protein: CATSTPPGTSGTDTQYF

V gene: TRBV19
CDR3 protein: CASSKGQGLNTEAFF

V gene: TRBV19
CDR3 protein: CASREGTGANVLTF

V gene: TRBV4-3
CDR3 protein: CASSQGYTYNEQFF

V gene: TRBV18
CDR3 protein: CASSPPIGEQFF

V gene: TRBV12-3/TRBV12-4
CDR3 protein: CASSFPTQGDEKLFF

V gene: TRBV7-2
CDR3 protein: CASERGYNSPLHF